Listed below are T cell receptor beta chains from one sample, sequenced in a study of T-cell memory formation after mild COVID-19. TCRdb called the 5' RACE reads again in MiXCR, with one record for every CDR3 protein. The sample carries approximately 65,000 distinct CDR3 sequences, around 15% recorded once. Sequenced input: PBMCs or a T cell subset sorted from them (not recorded which). Receptors originate from an adult woman who had mild COVID-19 (a few samples of this study predate the infection). Cell type and time point are not known. The CDR3 runs from the conserved cysteine through the conserved F or W. D genes are given only for firm matches. Rows may omit the clone size; those that give it use once, few, many or a size class.

CDR3 protein	J gene	clone size	D gene	V gene
CASSPGLAGGGNEQYF	TRBJ2-7	.	TRBD2	TRBV7-6
CASATDRTLREQFF	TRBJ2-1	.	TRBD1	TRBV27
CAWRRRGSSYNEQFF	TRBJ2-1	.	.	TRBV30
CAAGANEQFF	TRBJ2-1	.	.	TRBV7-9
CASSQRTDTYEQYF	TRBJ2-7	.	.	TRBV7-8
CASSLLTGGGQETQYF	TRBJ2-5	.	TRBD1	TRBV6-5
CASSDRGGYGYTF	TRBJ1-2	.	TRBD1	TRBV27
CSAPPGPGDNYGYTF	TRBJ1-2	few	.	TRBV20-1
CASSIAAVNNEQFF	TRBJ2-1	.	.	TRBV19
CAIGTSGSTDTQYF	TRBJ2-3	.	TRBD2	TRBV2
CASSDRDNTEAFF	TRBJ1-1	few	TRBD1	TRBV27
CASSQDPGLTYNEQFF	TRBJ2-1	few	.	TRBV3-1
CSARDWGPTGVNTEAFF	TRBJ1-1	few	.	TRBV20-1
CASSPGQGSGYTF	TRBJ1-2	.	TRBD1	TRBV6-2/TRBV6-3
CASSLVQAGTEAFF	TRBJ1-1	few	.	TRBV7-9
CASSLAAATPHEQYF	TRBJ2-7	many	.	TRBV5-1